What follows are 9 T cell receptor beta chains derived from one specimen sequenced in a study of cytomegalovirus exposure and HLA in healthy donors. PCR used 60 Vbeta primers and 13 Jbeta primers. Data came from immunoSEQ multiplex PCR; TCRdb stores just in-frame clones and leaves some out. The data contain about 130,000 clones, more than 60% of them singletons. Sample: PBMCs. These receptors were obtained from a woman aged 55-70 years in good health and CMV-seropositive.

This rearrangement joins TRBV6-5 to TRBJ1-4, with a tentative D call TRBD1 (6 bases). Trimming removed 10 bases from V and 4 bases from J, with 19 bases in between. Germline V gene data show CDR1 as MNHEY and CDR2 as SVGAGI. The CDR3 consists of 15 residues. The CDR3 sequence is CATGPQSGVNEKLFF. The CDR3, as DNA: TGTGCCACGGGTCCCCAATCAGGGGTTAATGAAAAACTGTTTTTT.

The V call is TRBV7-2, the J call TRBJ2-7; 8 positions agree with TRBD2. J lost 2 bases, V lost 8 bases, and 8 bases had no gene match. Germline V gene sequence: CDR1 SGHTA, CDR2 FQGNSA. The CDR3 runs to 14 residues. The CDR3 region has the DNA TGTGCCAGCCGGTGGCGGGGGGCGACCTACGAGCAGTACTTC. Translating it yields CASRWRGATYEQYF.

The CDR3 protein is CSVEPTGATGFQLTQYF. The CDR3 DNA reads as TGCAGCGTTGAACCAACAGGGGCGACAGGGTTTCAATTGACCCAGTACTTC. The chain combines TRBV29-1 with TRBJ2-5; 7 nucleotides align to TRBD1. Per the germline V gene, CDR1 is SQVTM and CDR2 is ANQGSEA. V trimming: 2 bases; J trimming: 7 bases; junction bases outside the gene matches: 19. The length of the CDR3 is 17 residues.

The chain joins TRBV25-1 to TRBJ2-7, with 14 nucleotides matching TRBD2. This CDR3 contains 15 residues. Looked up from germline, CDR1 is MGHDK and CDR2 is SYGVNS. The J segment lost 3 bases and the V segment lost 6 bases, leaving 4 bases of the junction unmatched. The DNA of the CDR3 is TGTGCCAGCAGCAAAGGGACTAGCGGGGGCTACGAGCAGTACTTC. This translates into CASSKGTSGGYEQYF.

There are a few counts of this clone. This chain connects TRBV18 to TRBJ1-2; 11 bases fit TRBD1. The CDR3 has 13 amino acids. The germline V gene has CDR1 KGHSH and CDR2 LQKENI. J gave up 7 bases and V 6 bases, and 4 bases lay outside the gene matches. The CDR3 here is CASSLGQGAGYTF. In nucleotides, the CDR3 is TGTGCCAGCTCTCTAGGACAGGGGGCTGGCTACACCTTC.

This chain links TRBV28 with TRBJ1-5, with 9 nucleotides matching TRBD1. V lost 6 bases, J lost 15 bases, and 3 bases stayed unmatched. CDR1 is MDHEN and CDR2 is SYDVKM in the germline V gene. The CDR3 is 10 amino acids. In nucleotides, the CDR3 is TGTGCCAGCAGGGACAGGGGTTGGCATTTT. It specifies CASRDRGWHF.

The chain combines TRBV19 with TRBJ1-6; 9 bases are a match to TRBD1. CDR1 and CDR2 (germline): LNHDA, SQIVND (reference sequence). The CDR3 totals 15 residues. Unmatched junction bases numbered 6, after V lost 5 bases and J lost 7 bases. CDR3 sequence: CASSVPGTGNSPLHF. The CDR3 DNA reads TGTGCCAGTAGTGTACCCGGGACAGGGAATTCACCCCTCCACTTT. Full variable domain (outside the CDR3, taken from reference TRBV19 and TRBJ1-6): DGGITQSPKYLFRKEGQNVTLSCEQNLNHDAMYWYRQDPGQGLRLIYYSQIVNDFQKGDIAEGYSVSREKKESFPLTVTSAQKNPTAFYLCASSVPGTGNSPLHFGNGTRLTVT.

The chain links TRBV5-1 to TRBJ1-1, with D uncertain. The CDR3 runs to 14 residues. With 0 bases removed from V and 5 bases from J, the gap between germline ends came to 11 bases. The germline V gene encodes CDR1 SGHRS and CDR2 YFSETQ. The CDR3 nucleotides read TGCGCCAGCAGCTTGGTGGCCACGGGAACTGAAGCTTTCTTT. This sequence encodes CASSLVATGTEAFF.

This chain connects TRBV7-8 to TRBJ2-1; tentative D call: TRBD2 (5 bases). The V end was cut by 2 bases, the J end by 2 bases, with 7 bases between. Germline assignment: CDR1 SGHVS and CDR2 FQNEAQ. The CDR3 sequence is 14 residues long. CDR3 DNA sequence: TGTGCCAGCAGCTTACGGGAAACCTACAATGAGCAGTTCTTC. Protein: CASSLRETYNEQFF.